This entry concerns a single TCR beta chain. CDR1 and CDR2 (germline): SGDLS, YYNGEE. Trimming cost V 3 bases and J 0 bases; bases outside gene matches: 12. The CDR3 has 18 residues. Living in 20 to 30 US areas, the participants were between roughly 18 and 90 years of age. The data were taken from a study of blood T cell repertoires in COVID-19. At the level of the study: The origin of the acute and convalescent COVID-19 samples was the United States, Italy and Spain. T cells, B-cell-depleted T cells, or PBMCs provided the cDNA or gDNA that served as material.

The repertoire was sequenced with immunoSEQ multiplex PCR; TCRdb's copy has only in-frame clones and lacks some. The sample has 200,000 to 250,000 clones, about 86% seen once. The material sequenced was PBMCs or T cells enriched from blood (not recorded which). V gene TRBV9 combines with J gene TRBJ2-3; 8 bases fit TRBD2. The TCR originated in a woman aged 40-49 years with acute COVID-19. In nucleotides, the CDR3 is TGTGCCAGCAGCGCCCGGGCGGCTAGCGGGCGTAGCACAGATACGCAGTATTTT. Translation: CASSARAASGRSTDTQYF.